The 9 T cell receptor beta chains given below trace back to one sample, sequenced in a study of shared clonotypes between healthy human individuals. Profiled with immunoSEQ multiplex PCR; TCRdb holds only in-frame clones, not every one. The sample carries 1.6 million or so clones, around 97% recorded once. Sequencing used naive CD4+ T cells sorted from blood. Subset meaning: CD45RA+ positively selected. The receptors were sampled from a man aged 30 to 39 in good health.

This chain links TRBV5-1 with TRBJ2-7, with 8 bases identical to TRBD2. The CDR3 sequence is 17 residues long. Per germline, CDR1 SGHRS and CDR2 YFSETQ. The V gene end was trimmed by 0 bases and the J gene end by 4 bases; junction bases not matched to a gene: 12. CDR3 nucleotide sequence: TGCGCCAGCAGCTTGGGCGGAGCGGGGACTAGTGGTTACGAGCAGTACTTC. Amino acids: CASSLGGAGTSGYEQYF.

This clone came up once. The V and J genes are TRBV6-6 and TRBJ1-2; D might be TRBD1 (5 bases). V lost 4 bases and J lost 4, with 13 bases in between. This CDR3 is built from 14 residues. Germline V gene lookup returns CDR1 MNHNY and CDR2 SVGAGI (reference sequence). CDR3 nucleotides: TGTGCCAGCAGTTTCGCGGATGGGGCCTATGGCTACACCTTC. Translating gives CASSFADGAYGYTF.

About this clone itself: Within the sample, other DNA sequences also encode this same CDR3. In DNA form, the CDR3 reads TGTGCCAGCAGCCTAGCGGGAGGCCGGTCCTACGAGCAGTACTTC. This encodes CASSLAGGRSYEQYF. The rearrangement links TRBV28 to TRBJ2-7, with 11 bases aligning to TRBD2. V was pared by 6 bases and J by 1 base, with 5 bases of the junction left unmatched. Per the germline V gene, CDR1 is MDHEN and CDR2 is SYDVKM. This CDR3 contains 15 residues. Together with reference TRBV28 and TRBJ2-7, the CDR3 gives the full variable domain: DVKVTQSSRYLVKRTGEKVFLECVQDMDHENMFWYRQDPGLGLRLIYFSYDVKMKEKGDIPEGYSVSREKKERFSLILESASTNQTSMYLCASSLAGGRSYEQYFGPGTRLTVT.

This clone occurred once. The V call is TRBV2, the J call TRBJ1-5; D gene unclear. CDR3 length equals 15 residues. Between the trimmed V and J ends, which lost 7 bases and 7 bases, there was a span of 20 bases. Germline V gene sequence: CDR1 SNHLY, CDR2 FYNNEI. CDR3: CASTMSTAGLQPQHF. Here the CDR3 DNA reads TGTGCCAGCACGATGAGTACGGCCGGTCTACAGCCCCAGCATTTT. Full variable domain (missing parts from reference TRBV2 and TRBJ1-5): EPEVTQTPSHQVTQMGQEVILRCVPISNHLYFYWYRQILGQKVEFLVSFYNNEISEKSEIFDDQFSVERPDGSNFTLKIRSTKLEDSAMYFCASTMSTAGLQPQHFGDGTRLSIL.

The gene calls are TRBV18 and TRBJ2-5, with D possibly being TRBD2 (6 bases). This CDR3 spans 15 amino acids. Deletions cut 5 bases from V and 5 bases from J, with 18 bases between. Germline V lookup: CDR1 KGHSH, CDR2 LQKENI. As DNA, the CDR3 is TGTGCCAGCTCAGGCTTGGTAGCGGCCATGGAGACCCAGTACTTC. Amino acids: CASSGLVAAMETQYF.

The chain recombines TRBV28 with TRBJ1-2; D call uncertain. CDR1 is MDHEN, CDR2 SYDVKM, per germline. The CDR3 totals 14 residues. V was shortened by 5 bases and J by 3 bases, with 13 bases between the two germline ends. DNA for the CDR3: TGTGCCAGCAGTACCTTTGAGGGCGACTATGGCTACACCTTC. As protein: CASSTFEGDYGYTF.

CDR3 sequence reads: CATGLAGGNEQFF. As DNA, the CDR3 is TGTGCCACTGGACTAGCGGGAGGTAATGAGCAGTTCTTC. The genes are TRBV19 and TRBJ2-1, with 14 positions matching TRBD2. V shed 10 bases, J shed 7 bases, and the junction held 3 bases outside the gene matches. The CDR3 extends over 13 amino acids. The germline gives CDR1 LNHDA, CDR2 SQIVND (reference sequence). Full variable domain (outside the CDR3, taken from reference TRBV19 and TRBJ2-1): DGGITQSPKYLFRKEGQNVTLSCEQNLNHDAMYWYRQDPGQGLRLIYYSQIVNDFQKGDIAEGYSVSREKKESFPLTVTSAQKNPTAFYLCATGLAGGNEQFFGPGTRLTVL.

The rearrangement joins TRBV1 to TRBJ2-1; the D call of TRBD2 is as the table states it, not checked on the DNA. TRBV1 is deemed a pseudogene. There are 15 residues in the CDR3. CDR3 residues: CTSSPESSGSNEQFF. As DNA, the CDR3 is TGCACCAGCAGCCCAGAGAGCAGCGGGAGCAATGAGCAGTTCTTC.

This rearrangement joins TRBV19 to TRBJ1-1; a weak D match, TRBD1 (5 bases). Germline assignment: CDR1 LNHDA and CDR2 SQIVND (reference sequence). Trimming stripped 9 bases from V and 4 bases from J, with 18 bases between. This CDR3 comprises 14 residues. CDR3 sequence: CASAGRERGTEAFF. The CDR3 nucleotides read TGTGCCAGCGCGGGCAGGGAAAGGGGCACTGAAGCTTTCTTT. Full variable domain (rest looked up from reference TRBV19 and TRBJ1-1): DGGITQSPKYLFRKEGQNVTLSCEQNLNHDAMYWYRQDPGQGLRLIYYSQIVNDFQKGDIAEGYSVSREKKESFPLTVTSAQKNPTAFYLCASAGRERGTEAFFGQGTRLTVV.